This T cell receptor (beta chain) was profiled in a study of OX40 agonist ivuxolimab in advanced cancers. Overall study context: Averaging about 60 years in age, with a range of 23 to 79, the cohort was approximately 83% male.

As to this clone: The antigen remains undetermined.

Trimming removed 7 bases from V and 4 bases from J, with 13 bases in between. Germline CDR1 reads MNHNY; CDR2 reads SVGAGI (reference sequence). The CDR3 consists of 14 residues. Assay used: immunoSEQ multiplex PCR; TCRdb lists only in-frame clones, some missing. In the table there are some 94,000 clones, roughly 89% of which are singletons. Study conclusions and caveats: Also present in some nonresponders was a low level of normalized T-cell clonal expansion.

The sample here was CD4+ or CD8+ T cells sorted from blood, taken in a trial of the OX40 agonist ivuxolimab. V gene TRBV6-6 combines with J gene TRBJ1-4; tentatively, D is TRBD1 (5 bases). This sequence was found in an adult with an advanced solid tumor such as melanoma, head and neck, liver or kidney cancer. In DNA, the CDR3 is TGTGCCAGCAACGAGAGGGGATTTAATGAAAAACTGTTTTTT. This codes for CASNERGFNEKLFF.